This T cell receptor beta chain was sequenced during a study of blood T cell repertoires in COVID-19. In the study overall: Sites in the United States, Italy and Spain provided acute and convalescent COVID-19 samples.

A word on this clone: The same CDR3 is also encoded by other DNA sequences in this sample.

Germline CDR1 reads LNHDA; CDR2 reads SQIVND (reference sequence). V lost 6 bases, J lost 2 bases, and 7 bases stayed unmatched. This CDR3 comprises 15 residues. Clones were read by immunoSEQ multiplex PCR, and TCRdb kept only the in-frame ones, dropping some. The sample lists tens of thousands of clones, approximately 90% occurring once. The chain recombines TRBV19 with TRBJ2-7, with 10 bases identical to TRBD1. The source of this sequence is a middle-aged man with acute or convalescent COVID-19. Sequencing input: peripheral blood. The CDR3 region is CASSPRDRGPYEQYF. The CDR3 DNA sequence: TGTGCCAGTAGCCCCCGGGACAGGGGTCCCTACGAGCAGTACTTC.